The 6 T cell receptor beta chains below all came from one sample that was sequenced in a study of T cell responses to AZD1222 COVID-19 vaccine. TCRdb's table, derived via immunoSEQ multiplex PCR, lists solely in-frame clones and lacks some. This sample has 95,000 to 150,000 clones, with about 88% found just once. Sequenced material: peripheral blood, taken on day 0 of AZD1222 vaccination. Source of these receptors: an adult in good health.

The chain employs TRBV24-1 and TRBJ1-3; D might be TRBD1 (5 bases). The germline CDR1 and CDR2 sequences are KGHDR and SFDVKD. This CDR3 has 15 amino acids. Trimming removed 8 bases from V and 2 bases from J, with 15 bases in between. CDR3 sequence (DNA): TGTGCCACCACCAAGCGCAGGGAAGCTGGAAACACCATATATTTT. This sequence encodes CATTKRREAGNTIYF.

The genes are TRBV9 and TRBJ1-6, with 9 bases aligning to TRBD1. Germline assignment: CDR1 SGDLS and CDR2 YYNGEE. V trimming: 2 bases; J trimming: 0 bases; junction bases outside the gene matches: 3. This CDR3 is 17 amino acids long. The CDR3: CASSVGQGRSYNSPLHF. The CDR3 region has the DNA TGTGCCAGCAGCGTCGGACAGGGGCGCTCCTATAATTCACCCCTCCACTTT.

The table lists this clone with a count of one. This chain uses TRBV19 with TRBJ1-1; 7 bases line up with TRBD1. The germline CDR1 and CDR2 sequences are LNHDA and SQIVND (reference sequence). The junction had 10 bases not matched to a gene; V was cut back by 7 bases and J by 5 bases. There are 14 residues in the CDR3. CDR3 residues: CASIIEGAGTEAFF. CDR3 sequence (DNA): TGTGCCAGTATAATCGAGGGGGCTGGGACTGAAGCTTTCTTT.

The V and J genes are TRBV3-1 (or the pseudogene TRBV3-2) and TRBJ2-1; no clear D. Germline V lookup: CDR1 LGHDT, CDR2 YNNKEL (reference sequence). V was pared by 0 bases and J by 0 bases, with 12 bases between. There are 17 residues in the CDR3. The CDR3 DNA reads as TGTGCCAGCAGCCAAGAAGTTGGCAGGAGCTCCTACAATGAGCAGTTCTTC. As protein: CASSQEVGRSSYNEQFF.

The rearrangement joins TRBV4-3 to TRBJ2-3; 10 bases are a match to TRBD1. Germline V gene lookup returns CDR1 LGHNA and CDR2 YSLEER. The CDR3 loop spans 17 amino acids. Trimming at V came to 8 bases and at J to 3 bases, leaving 14 bases not matched to a gene. DNA for the CDR3: TGCGCCAGCCCTAAACGGGGACAGGGGCACAGAACAGATACGCAGTATTTT. As protein: CASPKRGQGHRTDTQYF.

The rearrangement links TRBV11-3 to TRBJ2-5; 9 bases match TRBD1. The CDR3 has 15 residues. Germline V gene data show CDR1 as SGHNT and CDR2 as YENEEA. V trimming: 5 bases; J trimming: 4 bases; junction bases outside the gene matches: 8. The CDR3 bases are TGTGCCAGCAGCGAGTGGGACAGGGTCGGAGAGACCCAGTACTTC. Translating gives CASSEWDRVGETQYF.